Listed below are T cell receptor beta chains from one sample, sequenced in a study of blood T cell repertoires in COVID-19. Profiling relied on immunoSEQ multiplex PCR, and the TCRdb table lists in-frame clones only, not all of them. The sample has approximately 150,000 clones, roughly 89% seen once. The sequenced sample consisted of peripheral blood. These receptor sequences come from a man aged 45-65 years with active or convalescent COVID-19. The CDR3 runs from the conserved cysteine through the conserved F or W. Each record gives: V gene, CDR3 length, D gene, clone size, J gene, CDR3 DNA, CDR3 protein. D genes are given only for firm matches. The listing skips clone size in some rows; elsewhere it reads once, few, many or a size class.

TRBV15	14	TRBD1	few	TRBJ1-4	TGTGCCACCAGCGGTCCGGGACAGGGGGGAAAACTGTTTTTT	CATSGPGQGGKLFF
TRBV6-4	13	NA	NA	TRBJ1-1	TGTGCCAGCAGTGAGGGGGCGAGCACTGAAGCTTTCTTT	CASSEGASTEAFF
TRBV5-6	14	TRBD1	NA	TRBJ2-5	TGTGCCAGCAGCCGGGGACAGCCTCAAGAGACCCAGTACTTC	CASSRGQPQETQYF
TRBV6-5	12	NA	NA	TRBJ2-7	TGTGCCAGCAGGAGTAGCGCGGGGGAGCAGTACTTC	CASRSSAGEQYF
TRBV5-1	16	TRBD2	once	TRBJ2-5	TGCGCCAGCAGTCAACGGACTAGCGGGAGATGGGGGACCCAGTACTTC	CASSQRTSGRWGTQYF
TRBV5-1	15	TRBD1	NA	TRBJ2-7	TGCGCCAGCAGTCGGGCCACCGGGACAGCCTACGAGCAGTACTTC	CASSRATGTAYEQYF
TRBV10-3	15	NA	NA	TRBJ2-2	TGTGCCATCAGTGTCGGGGATACCAACACCGGGGAGCTGTTTTTT	CAISVGDTNTGELFF
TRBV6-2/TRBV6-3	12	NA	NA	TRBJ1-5	TGTGCCAGCAGTTTGATAGCACAGCCCCAGCATTTT	CASSLIAQPQHF
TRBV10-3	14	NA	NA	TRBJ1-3	TGTGCCATCACAGGGGACCGCTCTGGAAACACCATATATTTT	CAITGDRSGNTIYF
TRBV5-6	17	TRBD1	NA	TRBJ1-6	TGTGCCAGCAGCCCGTGGATGGACAGGGGAACAGATTCACCCCTCCACTTT	CASSPWMDRGTDSPLHF
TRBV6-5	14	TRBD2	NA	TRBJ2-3	TGTGCCAGCCGCCAGCGGGGGGCCGGAGATACGCAGTATTTT	CASRQRGAGDTQYF
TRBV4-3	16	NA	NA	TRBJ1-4	TGCGCCAGCAGCCAAGACATCGACAGATCGAATGAAAAACTGTTTTTT	CASSQDIDRSNEKLFF
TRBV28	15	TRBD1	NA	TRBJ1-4	TGTGCCAGCAGCCCTAGGGGACAGGGGAGGGTCAAACTGTTTTTT	CASSPRGQGRVKLFF
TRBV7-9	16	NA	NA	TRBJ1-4	TGTGCCAGCAGCTTTTATCCGGGAACTGTTGGTGAAAAACTGTTTTTT	CASSFYPGTVGEKLFF
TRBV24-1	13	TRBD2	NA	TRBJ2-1	TGTGCCACCAGCCAACGCGGGGGGAATGAGCAGTTCTTC	CATSQRGGNEQFF
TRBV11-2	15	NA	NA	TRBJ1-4	TGTGCCAGCAGCCGACCAGGGTCCACTAATGAAAAACTGTTTTTT	CASSRPGSTNEKLFF
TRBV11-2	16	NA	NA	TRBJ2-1	TGTGCCAGCAGCACCCCTCGGTTAAGCTCCTACAATGAGCAGTTCTTC	CASSTPRLSSYNEQFF